The clone carrying this T cell receptor beta chain was counted a few times. These data belong to a study of blood T cell repertoires in COVID-19. Study context: Acute and convalescent COVID-19 specimens originated in the United States, Italy and Spain. PBMCs, B-cell-depleted T cells, or T cells were the source of the cDNA or gDNA that made up the material.

The CDR3 extends over 16 amino acids. The germline V gene has CDR1 SGHTA and CDR2 FQGNSA. Germline trimming cut 5 bases from V and 8 bases from J; bases unmatched to any gene: 8. In the original processing: Quantification of nucleated cells was approximated via reference gene primer amplification. TCRdb's table, derived via immunoSEQ multiplex PCR, lists solely in-frame clones and lacks some. That table gives V, J and clone size, and the DNA gave D and trimming. This sample has some 210,000 clones, with 82% found just once. This TCR was sampled from a woman aged 35 to 49 with acute or convalescent COVID-19. The genes are TRBV7-2 and TRBJ2-1, with 14 bases aligning to TRBD2. Sequencing input: peripheral blood. Written as DNA, the CDR3 is TGTGCCAGCAGCGCAAGACTAGCGGGAGGGCCCCATGAGCAGTTCTTC. Translating it yields CASSARLAGGPHEQFF. The whole variable domain, filled in from reference TRBV7-2 and TRBJ2-1, reads GAGVSQSPSNKVTEKGKDVELRCDPISGHTALYWYRQSLGQGLEFLIYFQGNSAPDKSGLPSDRFSAERTGGSVSTLTIQRTQQEDSAVYLCASSARLAGGPHEQFFGPGTRLTVL.